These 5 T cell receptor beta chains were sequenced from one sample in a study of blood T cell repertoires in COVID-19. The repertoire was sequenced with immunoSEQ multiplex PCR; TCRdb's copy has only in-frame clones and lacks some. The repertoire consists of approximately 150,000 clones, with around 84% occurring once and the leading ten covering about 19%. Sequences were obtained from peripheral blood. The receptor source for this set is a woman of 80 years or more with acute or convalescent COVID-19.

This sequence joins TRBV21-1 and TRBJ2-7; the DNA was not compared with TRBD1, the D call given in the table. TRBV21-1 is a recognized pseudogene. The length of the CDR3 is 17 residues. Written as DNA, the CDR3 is TGTGCCAGCAGCAAAGTCCCCCAGGGCCGAAACTCCTACGAGCAGTACTTC. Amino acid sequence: CASSKVPQGRNSYEQYF.

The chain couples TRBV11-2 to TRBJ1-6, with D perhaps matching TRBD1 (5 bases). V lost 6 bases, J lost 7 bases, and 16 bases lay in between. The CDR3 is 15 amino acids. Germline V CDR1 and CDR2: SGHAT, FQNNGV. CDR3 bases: TGTGCCAGCAGTTTCGAATGGGGCACCAATTCACCCCTCCACTTT. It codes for CASSFEWGTNSPLHF. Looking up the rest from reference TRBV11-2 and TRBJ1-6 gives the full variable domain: EAGVAQSPRYKIIEKRQSVAFWCNPISGHATLYWYQQILGQGPKLLIQFQNNGVVDDSQLPKDRFSAERLKGVDSTLKIQPAKLEDSAVYLCASSFEWGTNSPLHFGNGTRLTVT.

The CDR3 DNA reads TGTGCCAGTACCCCCGGGACAGAGCCCTACAATGAGCAGTTCTTC. Translation: CASTPGTEPYNEQFF. This chain connects TRBV19 to TRBJ2-1; 7 nucleotides match TRBD1. The CDR3 has 15 residues. J lost 2 bases, V lost 7 bases, and 8 bases had no gene match. CDR1 and CDR2 (germline): LNHDA, SQIVND (reference sequence).

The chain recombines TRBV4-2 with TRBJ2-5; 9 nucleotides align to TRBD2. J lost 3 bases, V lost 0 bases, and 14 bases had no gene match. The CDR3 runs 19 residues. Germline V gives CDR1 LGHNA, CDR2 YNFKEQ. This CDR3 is CASSQDYLAGRENEETQYF. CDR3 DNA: TGTGCCAGCAGCCAAGATTATCTAGCGGGGCGGGAGAATGAAGAGACCCAGTACTTC.

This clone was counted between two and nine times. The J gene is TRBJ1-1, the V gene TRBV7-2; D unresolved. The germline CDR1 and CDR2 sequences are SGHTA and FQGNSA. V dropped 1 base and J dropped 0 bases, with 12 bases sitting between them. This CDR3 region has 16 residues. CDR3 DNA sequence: TGTGCCAGCAGCTTAGGGGTCGGGGTTATGAACACTGAAGCTTTCTTT. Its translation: CASSLGVGVMNTEAFF.